This TCR beta chain was identified in a study of Tregs in tolerant kidney transplant recipients. On the study more broadly: Related graft donors supplied nonmyeloablative bone marrow transplants, and mixed chimerism was transient.

Unstimulated regulatory T cells (CD4+CD25+CD127-), CD4+CD25- non-regulatory cells, CD4 and CD8 cells were FACS-sorted from thawed PBMCs. This table comes from immunoSEQ multiplex PCR, and its TCRdb copy is limited to in-frame clones, with some not included. This table has about 64,000 clones, under 98% appearing once. This CDR3 spans 15 amino acids. Looked up from germline, CDR1 is KGHSH and CDR2 is LQKENI. Comments on this clone: At one of its ends the junction is not consistent with the germline gene, which may arise from a read error.

This sequence joins TRBV18 and TRBJ1-4; TRBD1 agrees at 7 bases. This clonotype was sampled from a human donor who received a combined kidney and bone marrow transplant. The sample consisted of Tregs from blood, taken before the transplant. The CDR3 coding sequence is TGTGCCAGCTCACCACAGGGGGCGCCTAAGGAAAAACTGTTTTTT. Translating gives CASSPQGAPKEKLFF.